The 9 T cell receptor beta chains given below trace back to one sample, sequenced in a study of regulatory T cells in long-lasting Graves disease. Stated time point: newly diagnosed GD, antithyroid drugs for less than 3 months. There was RNA extracted from PBMCs, and the TCR library was made from it. According to the study, TCR beta libraries were built with iRepertoire HTBI primers and CDR3-region Arm-PCR. TCRdb ran MiXCR on the multiplex PCR reads and lists one entry per CDR3 protein. Of around 320,000 distinct CDR3 sequences detected, 16% appear once; the ten largest clones hold about 27%. These data are also associated with another study on T cells in Graves' hyperthyroidism and ophthalmopathy.

The specimen comprised peripheral blood mononuclear cells (PBMCs), sampled at new diagnosis, from a patient treated with antithyroid drugs. The receptor source for this set is a man in his forties or fifties with Graves disease.

This clonotype has ten or more counts. The rearrangement uses TRBV4-3 and TRBJ2-3; TRBD1 might be the D (5 bases). The CDR3 runs to 13 residues. Germline assignment: CDR1 LGHNA and CDR2 YSLEER. V was cut by 2 bases and J by 5 bases, with 8 bases left in between. The CDR3 region is CASSQQGRDTQYF. DNA for the CDR3: TGCGCCAGCAGCCAACAGGGAAGAGATACGCAGTATTTT.

Many counts were recorded for this clonotype. In nucleotides, the CDR3 is TGTGCCATCAGCGGGGGAACTAACTATGGCTACACCTTC. Its translation: CAISGGTNYGYTF. The J gene is TRBJ1-2, the V gene TRBV10-3, with D possibly matching TRBD1 (5 bases). Per germline, CDR1 ENHRY and CDR2 SYGVKD. V lost 6 bases and J lost 0, with 8 bases in between. CDR3 size: 13 residues.

This clonotype has a count of ten or more. The V call is TRBV20-1, the J call TRBJ2-7, with 8 bases that match TRBD2. The length of the CDR3 is 17 residues. The V and J ends lost 0 bases and 2 bases, in that order; junction bases with no gene match: 12. Germline CDR1 reads DFQATT; CDR2 reads SNEGSKA (reference sequence). The CDR3 DNA reads as TGCAGTGCTAGAGATTTCCTAGCGGGTCAACTTACCTACGAGCAGTACTTC. Protein: CSARDFLAGQLTYEQYF.

The V call is TRBV28, the J call TRBJ1-1; 7 bases agree with TRBD1. Germline V gene lookup returns CDR1 MDHEN and CDR2 SYDVKM. The V gene end was trimmed by 6 bases and the J gene end by 0 bases; junction bases not matched to a gene: 13. This CDR3 is 17 amino acids long. The CDR3 region has the DNA TGTGCCAGCAGCCCGATAGAGTCGACAGGGATGAACACTGAAGCTTTCTTT. This translates into CASSPIESTGMNTEAFF.

The chain couples TRBV2 to TRBJ2-7; D is undetermined. The CDR3 covers 14 residues. The V end was cut by 2 bases, the J end by 3 bases, with 11 bases between. Germline V gives CDR1 SNHLY, CDR2 FYNNEI. This CDR3 is CASSENLRIYEQYF. The CDR3, as DNA: TGTGCCAGCAGTGAAAATCTAAGAATCTACGAGCAGTACTTC.

Comment on this clonotype: Since a much larger clone is just one base distant, this may be a read error. The chain employs TRBV14 and TRBJ1-5; D is undetermined. This CDR3 contains 13 residues. CDR1 is SGHDN, CDR2 FVKESK, per germline. V lost 7 bases to trimming and J lost 6 bases, with 13 bases between them. The CDR3 DNA follows: TGTGCCAGCAAACTCATGTTCGGTCAGCCCCAGCATTTT. It specifies CASKLMFGQPQHF.

This clonotype was counted many times. This chain connects TRBV11-1 to TRBJ2-7, with D possibly being TRBD1 (6 bases). Per germline, CDR1 SGHAT and CDR2 FQDESV (reference sequence). This CDR3 contains 15 residues. The V end lost 3 bases, the J end lost 2 bases, and 14 bases lay between the germline ends. CDR3 DNA: TGTGCCAGCAGCTTGGGGTGGGGACATACCTACGAGCAGTACTTC. Protein: CASSLGWGHTYEQYF. The whole variable domain, remainder taken from reference TRBV11-1 and TRBJ2-7, is EAEVAQSPRYKITEKSQAVAFWCDPISGHATLYWYRQILGQGPELLVQFQDESVVDDSQLPKDRFSAERLKGVDSTLKIQPAELGDSAMYLCASSLGWGHTYEQYFGPGTRLTVT.

Many counts were recorded for this clonotype. The chain carries TRBV7-9 and TRBJ2-5, with a possible D match to TRBD2 (5 bases). This CDR3 is built from 14 residues. Germline values: CDR1 SEHNR, CDR2 FQNEAQ (reference sequence). V lost 2 bases and J lost 5, with 12 bases in between. CDR3 sequence: CASSLMGWRETQYF. The CDR3 coding sequence is TGTGCCAGCAGCTTAATGGGCTGGAGGGAGACCCAGTACTTC.

This clonotype occurred many times. The chain recombines TRBV6-1 with TRBJ2-7; D is unclear. Germline CDR1 reads MNHNS; CDR2 reads SASEGT. V was trimmed by 6 bases and J by 6 bases, leaving 24 bases between them. CDR3 length: 16 residues. The CDR3 DNA is TGTGCCAGCAGCCAGCAGTTACCCCGGGCCGCCGGCGAGCAGTACTTC. Protein: CASSQQLPRAAGEQYF.